This T cell receptor (beta chain) came from a study of T-cell memory formation after mild COVID-19. V gave up 9 bases and J gave up 5 bases; unmatched junction bases: 7. Germline V gene data show CDR1 as ENHRY and CDR2 as SYGVKD. The CDR3 length is 14 residues. Using its own MiXCR run on the 5' RACE reads, TCRdb lists one record per CDR3 protein. The profile shows hundreds of thousands of distinct CDR3 sequences, around a sixth of them singletons. On this clonotype itself: What it binds is unknown.

Study observations and caveats: Day 15 to 85 contracting clones showed balanced CD4/CD8; later expanders leaned CD4+. That cross-reactive memory joined was suggested by some responding clones appearing in pre-infection memory.

Sequenced: PBMCs or a T cell subset sorted from them (not recorded which). The chain links TRBV10-3 to TRBJ2-3; 11 bases align to TRBD2. The receptor was isolated from an adult woman who had mild COVID-19 (a few samples of this study predate the infection). Cell type and time point are not known. The CDR3 here is CAIVAGGPLDTQYF. The CDR3 region has the DNA TGTGCCATTGTAGCGGGGGGGCCATTAGATACGCAGTATTTT.